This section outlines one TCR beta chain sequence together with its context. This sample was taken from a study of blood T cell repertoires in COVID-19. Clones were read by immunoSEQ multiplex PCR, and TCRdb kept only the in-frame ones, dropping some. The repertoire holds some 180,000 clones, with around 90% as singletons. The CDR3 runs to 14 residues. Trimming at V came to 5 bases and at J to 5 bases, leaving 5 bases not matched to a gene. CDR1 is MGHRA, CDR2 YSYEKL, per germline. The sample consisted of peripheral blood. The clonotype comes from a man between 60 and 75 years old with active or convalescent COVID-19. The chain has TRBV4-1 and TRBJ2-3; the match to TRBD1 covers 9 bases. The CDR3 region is CASSGTGLGDTQYF. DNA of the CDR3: TGCGCCAGCAGCGGGACAGGGCTTGGAGATACGCAGTATTTT.